Presented here are 13 T cell receptor beta chains from one specimen sequenced in a study of shared clonotypes between healthy human individuals. The protocol was immunoSEQ multiplex PCR, while the TCRdb copy is restricted to in-frame clones and leaves out a portion. The table shows about 1 million clones, with more than 60% occurring only once. Input material: memory CD4+ T cells sorted from blood. Subset of the sample: CD45RA-negative fraction. The receptors come from a young man in good health.

A remark on this clone: Germline is not matched at one junction end, which may reflect a read error. The chain employs TRBV7-2 and TRBJ2-7; 7 nucleotides agree with TRBD1. The V gene's germline CDR1 is SGHTA and CDR2 FQGNSA. This CDR3 region has 12 residues. The CDR3 protein is CASSSNDRVHTF. CDR3 sequence (DNA): TGTGCCAGCAGCTCAAACGACAGGGTACACACCTTC.

This clone was seen once. V is TRBV6-6 and J is TRBJ1-2; D is perhaps TRBD1 (6 bases). Trimming took 5 bases from V and 8 from J, leaving 15 bases between them. CDR1 is MNHNY, CDR2 SVGAGI, per germline (reference sequence). CDR3 length: 13 residues. Here the CDR3 DNA reads TGTGCCAGCAGTCCCCGAGGGGGGGCAGGCTACACCTTC. Its protein product is CASSPRGGAGYTF.

This clone was recorded at least ten times. This chain connects TRBV7-9 to TRBJ1-6, with D hard to call. Per the germline V gene, CDR1 is SEHNR and CDR2 is FQNEAQ (reference sequence). This CDR3 is 14 amino acids long. The V end was cut by 2 bases, the J end by 8 bases, with 10 bases between. CDR3 loop: CASSLMQEDSPLHF. Written as DNA, the CDR3 is TGTGCCAGCAGCTTAATGCAGGAGGATTCACCCCTCCACTTT.

V and J are TRBV6-4 and TRBJ1-5, with D perhaps matching TRBD1 (5 bases). Germline V gene lookup returns CDR1 MRHNA and CDR2 SNTAGT. The CDR3 is 12 amino acids. The ends were cut back, 8 bases at V and 5 bases at J, with 10 bases in the middle. CDR3 loop: CASSRGDQPQHF. Here the CDR3 DNA reads TGTGCCAGCTCCCGAGGGGATCAGCCCCAGCATTTT.

This clone was counted a few times. The DNA of the CDR3 is TGTGCCAGCAGTGCGATGAGGCTAGCGGGGGGCAATGAGCAGTTCTTC. It encodes CASSAMRLAGGNEQFF. The chain uses TRBV2 and TRBJ2-1; 11 nucleotides agree with TRBD2. Trimming took 4 bases from V and 6 from J; bases not matched to a gene: 8. The CDR3 is 16 residues long. Per germline, CDR1 SNHLY and CDR2 FYNNEI.

This clone was detected only once. One end of the junction is discordant with germline, which a read error may explain. The rearrangement uses TRBV7-9 and TRBJ2-3; a possible D gene is TRBD2 (6 bases). Germline assignment: CDR1 SEHNR and CDR2 FQNEAQ (reference sequence). CDR3 length: 11 amino acids. For the CDR3, the DNA is TGTGCCAGCAGCATCGGGGGTACCCTTTTTTTT. Translated: CASSIGGTLFF.

The chain is built from TRBV9 and TRBJ2-6, with a tentative D call TRBD1 (5 bases). The CDR3 runs to 15 residues. Trimming removed 4 bases at V and 2 bases at J, with 10 bases between. Per the germline V gene, CDR1 is SGDLS and CDR2 is YYNGEE. The CDR3 spells CASSPSRAGANVLTF. Here the CDR3 DNA reads TGTGCCAGCAGCCCCTCCAGGGCTGGGGCCAACGTCCTGACTTTC.

This chain links TRBV4-3 with TRBJ2-1; TRBD2 matches 9 bases. In germline, CDR1 is LGHNA, CDR2 YSLEER. V was clipped by 2 bases and J by 9 bases; unmatched bases: 2. The CDR3 totals 13 residues. The CDR3, as DNA: TGCGCCAGCAGCCAAACGACTAGCGGTGAGCAGTTCTTC. Translated: CASSQTTSGEQFF.

The chain joins TRBV4-1 to TRBJ2-1, with D possibly TRBD1 on 6 matching bases. V lost 0 bases, J lost 0 bases, and 12 bases lay in between. This CDR3 has 17 amino acids. From germline, CDR1 is MGHRA and CDR2 YSYEKL. CDR3 sequence reads: CASSQDRGKTSYNEQFF. In DNA form, the CDR3 reads TGCGCCAGCAGCCAAGATAGGGGGAAAACCTCCTACAATGAGCAGTTCTTC.

The rearrangement uses TRBV10-3 and TRBJ1-1, with unresolved D. This CDR3 has 15 amino acids. V lost 1 base and J lost 6, with 15 bases in between. Germline V gene sequence: CDR1 ENHRY, CDR2 SYGVKD. CDR3 in amino acids: CAISEFQAGSAEAFF. Here the CDR3 DNA reads TGTGCCATCAGTGAGTTTCAGGCCGGGTCGGCTGAAGCTTTCTTT.

This clone was counted a few times. The genes are TRBV13 and TRBJ2-2, with a tentative D call TRBD2 (7 bases). This CDR3 contains 16 residues. V was pared by 5 bases and J by 4 bases, with 17 bases between. The germline V gene has CDR1 PRHDT and CDR2 FYEKMQ (reference sequence). CDR3 in amino acids: CASSLGGPMGTGELFF. In DNA form, the CDR3 reads TGTGCCAGCAGCCTGGGGGGGCCCATGGGCACCGGGGAGCTGTTTTTT.

The chain joins TRBV5-1 to TRBJ2-3; the D gene could be TRBD1 or TRBD2 (6 bases each). In germline, CDR1 is SGHRS, CDR2 YFSETQ. This CDR3 is built from 15 residues. Trimming took off 4 bases at V and 3 bases at J, with 15 bases between the two ends. CDR3 amino acids: CASSRWGARTDTQYF. The CDR3 bases are TGCGCCAGCAGCCGTTGGGGGGCGAGAACAGATACGCAGTATTTT.

The V call is TRBV7-2, the J call TRBJ1-2; D remains unclear. The CDR3 is 12 residues long. Germline lookup yields CDR1 SGHTA and CDR2 FQGNSA. V lost 4 bases, J lost 3 bases, and 6 bases lay in between. The CDR3 loop is CASSYTYYGYTF. The DNA of the CDR3 is TGTGCCAGCAGCTACACGTACTATGGCTACACCTTC. The whole variable domain, remainder taken from reference TRBV7-2 and TRBJ1-2, is GAGVSQSPSNKVTEKGKDVELRCDPISGHTALYWYRQSLGQGLEFLIYFQGNSAPDKSGLPSDRFSAERTGGSVSTLTIQRTQQEDSAVYLCASSYTYYGYTFGSGTRLTVV.